This TCR beta chain was identified during a study of T cell responses to AZD1222 COVID-19 vaccine (dated by TCRdb to the early 2020s). Background for the entire study: AZD1222 recipients whose second dose came at about 4 weeks and those whose second dose came at about 12 weeks were combined into one group, since spike-specific TCR depth and breadth did not differ between the two schedules. TCR sequencing was performed for about 250 trial participants, of whom around 200 were given two doses of AZD1222 and about 25 were given two doses of MenACWY control vaccine. Enrollment into the trials was organized by age into subgroups of 18-55, 56-69 and 70-plus years, and those subgroups contained about 150, 27 and 61 TCR-sequenced participants, respectively. General findings and caveats noted by the study authors: Reportedly, almost half of the unique spike-specific TCRs recognized epitopes lying outside the regions that are mutated in the B.1.351 and B.1.1.7 variants. In the small 56-69-year group, the increase in depth fell short of significance, most likely because of low power. Because no day 14 peak-response samples were available, the repertoires could be characterized only after the peak T cell response. Participants were mostly white British and included more females than males, and it was suggested by the authors that clonal diversity may have been underestimated. Conclusions about previously exposed vaccinees are limited because only six or seven AZD1222 recipients were SARS-CoV-2 seropositive at baseline. After two AZD1222 doses, spike-specific TCR breadth and depth were significantly higher than at day 0 and than in MenACWY recipients. The whole spike protein was spanned by vaccine-associated CD4 TCRs, and dominant responses were seen in regions 160-218 and 743-854.

The CDR3 regions of human TCRbeta chains were subjected to immunosequencing. Per the authors' processing: Repertoire TCRs were checked for matches against a reference library of SARS-CoV-2-specific TCRs that had been generated using the MIRA antigen-specificity platform. Breadth was defined as the fraction of unique TCRs that were SARS-CoV-2-associated. Depth was defined as the fraction of total T cells that were SARS-CoV-2-associated. Using the MIRA data, each spike-specific TCR was assigned both to the spike region to which the TCR was reactive and to a CD4 or CD8 class. Log10-transformed breadth and depth values were compared by one-way ANOVA with Sidak's multiple comparisons tests. This immuneACCESS table, as held by TCRdb, lists in-frame sequences with V and J called but not all clones. Of the missing ones, under half trace to an unresolved V gene in checked studies; the others have no known cause. V and J calls and clone size are copied from that table; D and trimming were computed from the DNA. In all, the sample holds 100,000 to 150,000 clones, and approximately 88% of those were seen once. 4% to 5.5% of the sample belongs to the ten largest clones.

Details on this clone: This receptor's antigen is unknown. Base qualities were left out, and no much larger clone turns up one base away.

Interpreted using the paper, the time point label stands for: baseline before first vaccination. Vaccinee samples were obtained from the UK trials COV001 and COV002, which included a single-blind randomized controlled phase 2/3 trial of AZD1222 (ChAdOx1 nCoV-19) in healthy adults. For TCRbeta chain sequencing, PBMC samples from trial participants were taken at day 0 and at day 28 after the second dose. Cut back by 5 bases and 1 base, the V and J ends lie 11 bases apart. The cysteine opens and the phenylalanine closes a CDR3 of 14 amino acids. The DNA shown is the 42-base CDR3, in frame from base 1. CDR1 SGHTA and CDR2 FQGTGA were looked up in the germline V gene.

The source is an adult in good health. The specimen comprised peripheral blood, sampled on day 0 of AZD1222 vaccination. The V gene is TRBV7-3 and the J gene is TRBJ1-1; TRBD1 might be the D gene, on 5 matching bases. The DNA reads TGTGCCAGCAGCCTTCTTGGGACGAACACTGAAGCTTTCTTT. Its product reads: CASSLLGTNTEAFF.